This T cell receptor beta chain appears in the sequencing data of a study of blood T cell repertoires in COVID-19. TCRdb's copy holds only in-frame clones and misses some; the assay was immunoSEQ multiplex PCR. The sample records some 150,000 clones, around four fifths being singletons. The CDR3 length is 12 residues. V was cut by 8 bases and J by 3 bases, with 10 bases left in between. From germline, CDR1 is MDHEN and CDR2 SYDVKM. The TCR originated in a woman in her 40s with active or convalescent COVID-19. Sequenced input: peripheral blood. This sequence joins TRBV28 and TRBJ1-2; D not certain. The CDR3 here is CASSFPHYGYTF. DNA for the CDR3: TGTGCCAGCTCTTTCCCCCACTATGGCTACACCTTC.